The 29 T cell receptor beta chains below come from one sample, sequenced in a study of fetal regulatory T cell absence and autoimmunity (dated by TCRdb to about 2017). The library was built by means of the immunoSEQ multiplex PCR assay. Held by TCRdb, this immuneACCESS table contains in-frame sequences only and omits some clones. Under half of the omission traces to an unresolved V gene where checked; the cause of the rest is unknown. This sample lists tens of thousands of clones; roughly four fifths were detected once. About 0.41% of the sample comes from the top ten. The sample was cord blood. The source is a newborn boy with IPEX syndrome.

The CDR3 is CASSSPRNMNTEAFF. CDR3 DNA: TGTGCCAGCAGCTCACCACGGAATATGAACACTGAAGCTTTCTTT. The chain recombines TRBV7-9 with TRBJ1-1, with D unclear. The CDR3 consists of 15 residues. V was clipped by 4 bases and J by 0 bases, with 12 bases between them. CDR1 is SEHNR, CDR2 FQNEAQ, per germline (reference sequence).

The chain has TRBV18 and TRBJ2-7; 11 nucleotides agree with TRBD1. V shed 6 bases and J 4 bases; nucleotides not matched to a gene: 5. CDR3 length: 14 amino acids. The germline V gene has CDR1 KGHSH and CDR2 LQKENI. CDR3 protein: CASSYGTGGYEQYF. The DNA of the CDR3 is TGTGCCAGCTCGTACGGGACAGGGGGTTACGAGCAGTACTTC.

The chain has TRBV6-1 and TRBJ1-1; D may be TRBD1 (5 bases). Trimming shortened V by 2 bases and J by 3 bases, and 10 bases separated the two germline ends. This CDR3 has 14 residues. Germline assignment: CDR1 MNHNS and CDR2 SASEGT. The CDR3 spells CASSEHAGDTEAFF. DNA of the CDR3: TGTGCCAGCAGTGAACATGCGGGGGACACTGAAGCTTTCTTT.

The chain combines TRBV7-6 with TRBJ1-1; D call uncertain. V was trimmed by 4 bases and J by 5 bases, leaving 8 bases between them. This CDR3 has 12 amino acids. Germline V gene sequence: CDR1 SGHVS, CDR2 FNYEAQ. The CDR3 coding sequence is TGTGCCAGCAGCTGGCCCCAGACTGAAGCTTTCTTT. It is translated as CASSWPQTEAFF.

CDR3 nucleotides: TGTGCCAGCAGCTTAGATCTTGTCAGGGGCAATTCACCCCTCCACTTT. Its translation: CASSLDLVRGNSPLHF. The rearrangement uses TRBV11-2 and TRBJ1-6, with D perhaps matching TRBD1 (6 bases). The CDR3 consists of 16 residues. Trimming stripped 0 bases from V and 7 bases from J, with 13 bases between. Germline assignment: CDR1 SGHAT and CDR2 FQNNGV.

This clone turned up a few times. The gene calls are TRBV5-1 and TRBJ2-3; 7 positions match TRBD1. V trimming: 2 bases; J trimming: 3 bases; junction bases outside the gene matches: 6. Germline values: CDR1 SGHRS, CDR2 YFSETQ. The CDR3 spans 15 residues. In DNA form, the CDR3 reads TGCGCCAGCAGCTTTCGACAGGGACGGACAGATACGCAGTATTTT. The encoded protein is CASSFRQGRTDTQYF.

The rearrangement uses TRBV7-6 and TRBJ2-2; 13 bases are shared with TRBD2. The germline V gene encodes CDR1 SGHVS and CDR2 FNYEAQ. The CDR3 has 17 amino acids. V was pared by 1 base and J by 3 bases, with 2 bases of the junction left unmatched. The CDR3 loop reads CASSLGLAGGYTGELFF. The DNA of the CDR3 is TGTGCCAGCAGCTTAGGACTAGCGGGGGGCTACACCGGGGAGCTGTTTTTT.

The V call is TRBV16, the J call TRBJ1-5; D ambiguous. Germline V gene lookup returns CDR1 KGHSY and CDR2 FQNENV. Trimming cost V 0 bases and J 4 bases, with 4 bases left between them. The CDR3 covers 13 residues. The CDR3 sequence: CASSQSANQPQHF. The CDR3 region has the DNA TGTGCCAGCAGCCAATCGGCGAATCAGCCCCAGCATTTT.

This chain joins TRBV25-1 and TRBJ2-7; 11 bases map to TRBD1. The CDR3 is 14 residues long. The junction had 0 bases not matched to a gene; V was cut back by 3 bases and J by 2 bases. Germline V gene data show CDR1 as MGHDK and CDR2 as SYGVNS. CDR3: CASSEGQGAYEQYF. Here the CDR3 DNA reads TGTGCCAGCAGTGAGGGACAGGGGGCCTACGAGCAGTACTTC.

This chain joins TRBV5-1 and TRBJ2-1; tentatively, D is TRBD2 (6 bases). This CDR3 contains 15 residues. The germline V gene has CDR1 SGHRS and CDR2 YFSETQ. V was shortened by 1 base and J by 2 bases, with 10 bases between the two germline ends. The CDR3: CASSLLRGAYNEQFF. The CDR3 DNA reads TGCGCCAGCAGCTTGCTGCGGGGTGCCTACAATGAGCAGTTCTTC.

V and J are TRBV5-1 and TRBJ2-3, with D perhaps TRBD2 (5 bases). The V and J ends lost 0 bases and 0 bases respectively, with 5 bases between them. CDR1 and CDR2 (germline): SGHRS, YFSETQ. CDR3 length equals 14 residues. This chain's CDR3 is CASSLGGSTDTQYF. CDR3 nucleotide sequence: TGCGCCAGCAGCTTGGGAGGGAGCACAGATACGCAGTATTTT.

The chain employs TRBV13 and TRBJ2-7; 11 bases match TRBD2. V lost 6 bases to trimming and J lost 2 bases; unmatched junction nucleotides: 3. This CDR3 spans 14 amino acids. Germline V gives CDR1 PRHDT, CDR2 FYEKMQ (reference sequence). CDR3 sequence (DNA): TGTGCCAGCAGTCTTAGCGGGGGGGCCTACGAGCAGTACTTC. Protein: CASSLSGGAYEQYF. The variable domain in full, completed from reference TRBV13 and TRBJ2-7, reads AAGVIQSPRHLIKEKRETATLKCYPIPRHDTVYWYQQGPGQDPQFLISFYEKMQSDKGSIPDRFSAQQFSDYHSELNMSSLELGDSALYFCASSLSGGAYEQYFGPGTRLTVT.

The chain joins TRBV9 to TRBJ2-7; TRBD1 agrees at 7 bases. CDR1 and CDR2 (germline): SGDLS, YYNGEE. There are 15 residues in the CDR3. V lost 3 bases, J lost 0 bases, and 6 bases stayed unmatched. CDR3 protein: CASSGGTVRSYEQYF. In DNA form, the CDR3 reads TGTGCCAGCAGCGGGGGGACAGTCCGCTCCTACGAGCAGTACTTC.

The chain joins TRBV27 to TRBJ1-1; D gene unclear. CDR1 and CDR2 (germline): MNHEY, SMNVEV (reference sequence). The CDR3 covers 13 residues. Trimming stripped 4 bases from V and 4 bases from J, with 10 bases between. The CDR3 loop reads CASSWQVPTEAFF. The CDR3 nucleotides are TGTGCCAGCAGTTGGCAGGTCCCCACTGAAGCTTTCTTT.

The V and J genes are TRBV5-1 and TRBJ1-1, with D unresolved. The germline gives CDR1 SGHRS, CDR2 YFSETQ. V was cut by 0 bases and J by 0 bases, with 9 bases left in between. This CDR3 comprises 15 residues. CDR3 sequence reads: CASSLGWGMNTEAFF. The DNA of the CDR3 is TGCGCCAGCAGCTTGGGGTGGGGAATGAACACTGAAGCTTTCTTT.

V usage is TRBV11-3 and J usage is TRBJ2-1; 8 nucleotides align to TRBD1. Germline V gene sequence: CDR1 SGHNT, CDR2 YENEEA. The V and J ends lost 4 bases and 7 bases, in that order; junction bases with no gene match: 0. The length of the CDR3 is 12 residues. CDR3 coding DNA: TGTGCCAGCAGCTGGACAGGGAATGAGCAGTTCTTC. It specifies CASSWTGNEQFF.

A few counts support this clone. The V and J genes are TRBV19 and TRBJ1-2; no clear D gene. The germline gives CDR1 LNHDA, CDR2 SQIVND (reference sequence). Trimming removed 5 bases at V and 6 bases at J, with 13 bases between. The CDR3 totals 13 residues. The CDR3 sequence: CASSYGPVNGYTF. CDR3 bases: TGTGCCAGTAGTTACGGTCCGGTGAATGGCTACACCTTC.

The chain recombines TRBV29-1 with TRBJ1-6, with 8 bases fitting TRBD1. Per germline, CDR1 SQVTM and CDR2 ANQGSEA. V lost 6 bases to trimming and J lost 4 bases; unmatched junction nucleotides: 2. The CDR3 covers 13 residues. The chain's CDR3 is CSVRQGYNSPLHF. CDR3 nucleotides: TGCAGCGTCAGACAGGGGTATAATTCACCCCTCCACTTT.

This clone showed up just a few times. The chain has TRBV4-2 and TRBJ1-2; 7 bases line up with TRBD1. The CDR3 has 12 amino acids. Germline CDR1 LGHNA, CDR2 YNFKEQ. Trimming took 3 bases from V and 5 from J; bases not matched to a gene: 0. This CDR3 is CASSHRGYGYTF. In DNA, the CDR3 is TGTGCCAGCAGCCACAGGGGGTATGGCTACACCTTC.

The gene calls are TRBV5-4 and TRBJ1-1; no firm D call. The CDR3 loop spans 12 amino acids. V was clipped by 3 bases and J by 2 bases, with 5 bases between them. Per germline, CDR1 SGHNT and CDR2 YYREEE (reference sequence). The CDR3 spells CASSSDNTEAFF. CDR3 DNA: TGTGCCAGCAGCTCGGACAACACTGAAGCTTTCTTT.

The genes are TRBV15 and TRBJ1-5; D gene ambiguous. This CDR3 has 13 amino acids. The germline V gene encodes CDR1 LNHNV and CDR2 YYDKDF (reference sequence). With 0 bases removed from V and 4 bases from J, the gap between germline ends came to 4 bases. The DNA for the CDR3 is TGTGCCACCAGCAGAGATCCGAATCAGCCCCAGCATTTT. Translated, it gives CATSRDPNQPQHF.

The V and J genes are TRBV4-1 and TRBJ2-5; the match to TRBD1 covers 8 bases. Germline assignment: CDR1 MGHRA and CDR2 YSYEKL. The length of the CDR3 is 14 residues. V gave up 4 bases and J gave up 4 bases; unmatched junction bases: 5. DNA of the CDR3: TGCGCCAGCAGCCCCGACAGGGGAAGAGAGACCCAGTACTTC. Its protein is CASSPDRGRETQYF.

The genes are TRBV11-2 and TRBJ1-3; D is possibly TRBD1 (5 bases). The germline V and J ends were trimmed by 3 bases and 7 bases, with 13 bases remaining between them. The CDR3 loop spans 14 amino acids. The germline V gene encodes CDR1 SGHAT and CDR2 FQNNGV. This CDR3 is CASSFRGNMNTIYF. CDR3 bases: TGTGCCAGCAGCTTTCGGGGGAACATGAACACCATATATTTT.

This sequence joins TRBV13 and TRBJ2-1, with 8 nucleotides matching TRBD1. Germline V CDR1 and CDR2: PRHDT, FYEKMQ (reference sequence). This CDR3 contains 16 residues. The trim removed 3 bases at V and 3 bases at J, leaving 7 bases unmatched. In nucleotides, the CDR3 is TGTGCCAGCAGCTTTGGCGGACAGGGAAACTACAATGAGCAGTTCTTC. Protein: CASSFGGQGNYNEQFF.

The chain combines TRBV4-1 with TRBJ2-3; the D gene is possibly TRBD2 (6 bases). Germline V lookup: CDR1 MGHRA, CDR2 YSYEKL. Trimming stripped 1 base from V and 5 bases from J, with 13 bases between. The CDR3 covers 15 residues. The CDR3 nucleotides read TGCGCCAGCAGCCAAGTAGTCCTAGCGAAAGATACGCAGTATTTT. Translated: CASSQVVLAKDTQYF.

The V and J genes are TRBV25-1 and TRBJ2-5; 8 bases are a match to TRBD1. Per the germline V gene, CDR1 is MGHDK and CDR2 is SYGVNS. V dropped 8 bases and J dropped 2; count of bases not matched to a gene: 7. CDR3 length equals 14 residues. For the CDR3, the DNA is TGTGCCAGCGGCCGGACAGGGCTTCAAGAGACCCAGTACTTC. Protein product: CASGRTGLQETQYF.

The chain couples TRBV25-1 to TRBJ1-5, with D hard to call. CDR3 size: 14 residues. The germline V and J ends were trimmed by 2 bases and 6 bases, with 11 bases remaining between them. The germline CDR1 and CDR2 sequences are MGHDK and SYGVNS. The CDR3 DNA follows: TGTGCCAGCAGTGAAGGATGGGGTGGTCAGCCCCAGCATTTT. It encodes CASSEGWGGQPQHF.

CDR3 residues: CASSRMTGTSGATDTQYF. The CDR3 coding sequence is TGTGCCAGCAGCCGAATGACCGGGACTAGCGGGGCGACAGATACGCAGTATTTT. The rearrangement uses TRBV11-2 and TRBJ2-3, with 13 nucleotides matching TRBD2. Germline CDR1 SGHAT, CDR2 FQNNGV. The J segment lost 3 bases and the V segment lost 5 bases, leaving 11 bases of the junction unmatched. This CDR3 contains 18 residues.

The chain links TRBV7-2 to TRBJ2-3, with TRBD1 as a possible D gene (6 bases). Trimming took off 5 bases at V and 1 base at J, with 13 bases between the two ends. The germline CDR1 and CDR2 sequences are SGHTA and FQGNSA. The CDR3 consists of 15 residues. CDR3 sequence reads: CASSPETGRTDTQYF. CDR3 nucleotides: TGTGCCAGCAGCCCAGAAACAGGGCGCACAGATACGCAGTATTTT.